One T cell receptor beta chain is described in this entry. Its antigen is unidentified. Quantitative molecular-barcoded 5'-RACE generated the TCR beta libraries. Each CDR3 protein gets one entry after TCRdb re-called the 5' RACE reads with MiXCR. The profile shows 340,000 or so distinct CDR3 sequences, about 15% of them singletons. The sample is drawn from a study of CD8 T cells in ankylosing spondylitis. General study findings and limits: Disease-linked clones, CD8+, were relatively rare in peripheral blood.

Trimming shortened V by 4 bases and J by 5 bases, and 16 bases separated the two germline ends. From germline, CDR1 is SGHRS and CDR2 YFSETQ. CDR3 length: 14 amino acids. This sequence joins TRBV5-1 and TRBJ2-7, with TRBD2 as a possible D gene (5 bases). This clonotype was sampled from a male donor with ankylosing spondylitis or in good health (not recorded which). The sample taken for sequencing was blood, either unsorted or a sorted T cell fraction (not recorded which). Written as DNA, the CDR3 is TGCGCCAGCAGCGCATACGAGGGTGGGAACGAGCAGTACTTC. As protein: CASSAYEGGNEQYF.